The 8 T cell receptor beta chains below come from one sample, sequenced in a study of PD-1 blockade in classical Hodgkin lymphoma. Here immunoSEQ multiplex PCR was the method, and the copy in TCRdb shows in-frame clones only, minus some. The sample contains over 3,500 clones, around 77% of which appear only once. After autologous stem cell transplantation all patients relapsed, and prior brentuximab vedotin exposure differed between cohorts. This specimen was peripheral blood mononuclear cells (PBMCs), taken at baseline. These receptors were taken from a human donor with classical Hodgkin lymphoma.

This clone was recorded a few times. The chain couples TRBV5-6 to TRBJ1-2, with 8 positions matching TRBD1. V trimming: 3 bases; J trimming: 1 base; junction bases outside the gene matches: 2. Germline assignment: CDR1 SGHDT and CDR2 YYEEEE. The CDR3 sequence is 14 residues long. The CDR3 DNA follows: TGTGCCAGCAGCTACAGGGGGGATAACTATGGCTACACCTTC. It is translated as CASSYRGDNYGYTF.

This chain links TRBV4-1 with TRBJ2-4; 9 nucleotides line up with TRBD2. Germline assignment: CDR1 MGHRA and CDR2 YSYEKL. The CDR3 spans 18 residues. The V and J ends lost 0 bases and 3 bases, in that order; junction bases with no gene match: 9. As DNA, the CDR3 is TGCGCCAGCAGCCAAGAACTAAGCGGGGGGATGGTCAAAAACATTCAGTACTTC. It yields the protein CASSQELSGGMVKNIQYF.

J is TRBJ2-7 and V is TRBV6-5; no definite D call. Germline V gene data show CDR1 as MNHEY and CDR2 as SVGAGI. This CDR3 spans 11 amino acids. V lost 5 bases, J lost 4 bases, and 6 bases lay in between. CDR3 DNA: TGTGCCAGCAGTGCCGGGTACGAGCAGTACTTC. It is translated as CASSAGYEQYF.

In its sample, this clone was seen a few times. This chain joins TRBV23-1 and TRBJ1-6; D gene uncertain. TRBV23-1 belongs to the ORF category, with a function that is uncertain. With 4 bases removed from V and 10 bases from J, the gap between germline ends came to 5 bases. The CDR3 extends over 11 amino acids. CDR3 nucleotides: TGCGCCAGCAGTCTTGGGTCACCCCTCCACTTT. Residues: CASSLGSPLHF.

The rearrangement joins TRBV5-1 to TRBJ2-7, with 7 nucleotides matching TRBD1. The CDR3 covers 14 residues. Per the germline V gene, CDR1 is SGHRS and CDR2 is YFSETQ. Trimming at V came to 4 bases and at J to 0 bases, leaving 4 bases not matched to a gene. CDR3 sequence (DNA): TGCGCCAGCAGCCTGACAGGGTTCTCCTACGAGCAGTACTTC. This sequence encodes CASSLTGFSYEQYF. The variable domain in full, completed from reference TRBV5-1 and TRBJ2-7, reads KAGVTQTPRYLIKTRGQQVTLSCSPISGHRSVSWYQQTPGQGLQFLFEYFSETQRNKGNFPGRFSGRQFSNSRSEMNVSTLELGDSALYLCASSLTGFSYEQYFGPGTRLTVT.

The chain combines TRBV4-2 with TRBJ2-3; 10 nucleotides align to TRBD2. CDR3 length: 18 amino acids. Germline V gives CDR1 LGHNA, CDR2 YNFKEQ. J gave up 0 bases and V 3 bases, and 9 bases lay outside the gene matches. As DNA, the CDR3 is TGTGCCAGCAGCCAGGGACCTATAGCGGGGGGTAGCACAGATACGCAGTATTTT. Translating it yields CASSQGPIAGGSTDTQYF.

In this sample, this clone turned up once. In nucleotides, the CDR3 is TGCAGCGTTGTTTCCGGAAGGGGGGAGACCCAGTACTTC. Its protein is CSVVSGRGETQYF. The chain uses TRBV29-1 and TRBJ2-5, with D maybe TRBD1 (6 bases). V lost 4 bases to trimming and J lost 5 bases, with 14 bases between them. The CDR3 contains 13 residues. Germline V CDR1 and CDR2: SQVTM, ANQGSEA.

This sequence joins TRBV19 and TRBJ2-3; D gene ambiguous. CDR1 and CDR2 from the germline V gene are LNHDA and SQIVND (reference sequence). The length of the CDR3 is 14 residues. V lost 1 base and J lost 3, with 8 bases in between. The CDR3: CASSIGDKTDTQYF. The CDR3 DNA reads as TGTGCCAGTAGTATAGGTGACAAGACAGATACGCAGTATTTT.